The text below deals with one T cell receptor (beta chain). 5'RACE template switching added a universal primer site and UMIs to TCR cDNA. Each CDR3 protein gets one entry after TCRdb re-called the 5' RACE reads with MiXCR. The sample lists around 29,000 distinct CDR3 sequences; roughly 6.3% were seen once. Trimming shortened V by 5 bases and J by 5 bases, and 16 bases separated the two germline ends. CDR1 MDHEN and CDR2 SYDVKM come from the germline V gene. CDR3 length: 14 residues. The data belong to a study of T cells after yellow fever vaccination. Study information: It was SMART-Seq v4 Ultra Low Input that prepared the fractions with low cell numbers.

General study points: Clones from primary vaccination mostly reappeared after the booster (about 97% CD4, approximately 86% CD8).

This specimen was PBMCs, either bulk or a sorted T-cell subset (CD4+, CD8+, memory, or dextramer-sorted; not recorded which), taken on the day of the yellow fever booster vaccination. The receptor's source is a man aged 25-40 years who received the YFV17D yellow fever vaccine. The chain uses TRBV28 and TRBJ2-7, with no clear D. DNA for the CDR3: TGTGCCAGCAGTGTACCTACTAAAACGAACGAGCAGTACTTC. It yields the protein CASSVPTKTNEQYF.